Each of the 16 T cell receptor beta chains below was sequenced from the same sample in a study of T cell changes during pregnancy in multiple sclerosis. Sequencing was performed with immunoSEQ multiplex PCR; in TCRdb, only in-frame clones are kept and a portion is missing. The data hold some 40,000 clones, with almost 95% observed a single time. The input for sequencing was CD4+ T cells from peripheral blood mononuclear cells, taken after pregnancy. The receptors here all came from a female donor with multiple sclerosis, enrolled in a pregnancy study.

Here the CDR3 DNA reads TGCGCCAGCAGCCAAGAGTCCCTCCCCGGGGAGCTGTTTTTT. Translation gives CASSQESLPGELFF. V gene TRBV4-1 combines with J gene TRBJ2-2, with D unresolved. The germline CDR1 and CDR2 sequences are MGHRA and YSYEKL. Trimming removed 0 bases from V and 6 bases from J, with 8 bases in between. This CDR3 is built from 14 residues.

The CDR3 is CASSYSWDRGQLFF. The CDR3, as DNA: TGTGCCAGCAGTTACTCGTGGGACAGGGGGCAACTGTTTTTT. The chain has TRBV6-6 and TRBJ1-4, with 12 bases aligning to TRBD1. The CDR3 sequence is 14 residues long. CDR1 and CDR2 from the germline V gene are MNHNY and SVGAGI (reference sequence). The ends lost 0 bases at V and 12 bases at J; junction bases unmatched: 2.

V gene TRBV7-9 combines with J gene TRBJ1-2, with 7 bases aligning to TRBD1. CDR3 size: 15 residues. In germline, CDR1 is SEHNR, CDR2 FQNEAQ (reference sequence). Trimming removed 7 bases from V and 7 bases from J; junction bases left unmatched: 15. Written as DNA, the CDR3 is TGTGCCAGCACCAACCTCGAGGGGGCAACGGGTGGCTACACCTTC. It encodes CASTNLEGATGGYTF.

As regards this clone: The sample holds other DNA sequences that translate to the same CDR3. CDR3: CASSPGQGAYGYTF. In DNA form, the CDR3 reads TGTGCCAGCTCACCGGGACAGGGGGCCTATGGCTACACCTTC. The rearrangement joins TRBV18 to TRBJ1-2; 12 nucleotides line up with TRBD1. This CDR3 spans 14 amino acids. V shed 3 bases and J 4 bases; nucleotides not matched to a gene: 0. Looked up from germline, CDR1 is KGHSH and CDR2 is LQKENI.

The J gene is TRBJ2-5, the V gene TRBV29-1; 8 nucleotides line up with TRBD2. V gave up 6 bases and J gave up 3 bases; unmatched junction bases: 3. This CDR3 region has 12 residues. Per germline, CDR1 SQVTM and CDR2 ANQGSEA. The CDR3 DNA reads TGCAGCGTCGGACTAGCCGAAGAGACCCAGTACTTC. Translated: CSVGLAEETQYF.

The chain joins TRBV7-2 to TRBJ1-4, with TRBD1 as a possible D gene (5 bases). Germline lookup yields CDR1 SGHTA and CDR2 FQGNSA. The CDR3 covers 15 residues. Trimming pared 1 base from V and 0 bases from J, leaving 6 bases between. The CDR3 sequence is CASSLGTPTNEKLFF. In nucleotides, the CDR3 is TGTGCCAGCAGCTTAGGGACACCAACTAATGAAAAACTGTTTTTT.

J is TRBJ1-2 and V is TRBV2; 7 bases fit TRBD1. J gave up 2 bases and V 9 bases, and 15 bases lay outside the gene matches. This CDR3 is 16 amino acids long. CDR1 and CDR2 from the germline V gene are SNHLY and FYNNEI. This chain's CDR3 is CARGELDRVANYGYTF. CDR3 coding DNA: TGTGCCAGAGGGGAACTTGACAGGGTGGCGAACTATGGCTACACCTTC.

The V gene is TRBV18, the J gene TRBJ1-1; TRBD1 is a possible D gene (6 bases). CDR1 is KGHSH, CDR2 LQKENI, per germline. This CDR3 spans 17 amino acids. V was clipped by 0 bases and J by 1 base, with 15 bases between them. CDR3 bases: TGTGCCAGCTCACCACCGAGGCAGGGGTTAAAGAACACTGAAGCTTTCTTT. The encoded protein is CASSPPRQGLKNTEAFF.

The J gene is TRBJ2-5, the V gene TRBV5-4; 8 nucleotides line up with TRBD2. Germline V gene lookup returns CDR1 SGHNT and CDR2 YYREEE (reference sequence). The CDR3 extends over 15 amino acids. The trim removed 9 bases at V and 1 base at J, leaving 11 bases unmatched. The CDR3 sequence is CATQRRGAVQETQYF. The CDR3 DNA reads as TGTGCCACCCAAAGGCGGGGGGCCGTCCAAGAGACCCAGTACTTC.

The chain carries TRBV7-2 and TRBJ2-4; 8 positions agree with TRBD1. Losses at the gene ends were 4 bases for V and 8 bases for J; bases not matched to a gene: 10. The CDR3 has 15 amino acids. Germline values: CDR1 SGHTA, CDR2 FQGNSA. The CDR3 DNA sequence: TGTGCCAGCAGCTGGACAGGGTGGGATGCGGACATTCAGTACTTC. Translating it yields CASSWTGWDADIQYF.

The chain joins TRBV9 to TRBJ2-7; tentatively, D is TRBD1 (6 bases). This CDR3 is built from 15 residues. CDR1 and CDR2 (germline): SGDLS, YYNGEE. Trimming cost V 0 bases and J 1 base, with 11 bases left between them. CDR3 in DNA: TGTGCCAGCAGCGTAGGACAGGCTGGATCCTACGAGCAGTACTTC. It codes for CASSVGQAGSYEQYF.

The rearrangement links TRBV15 to TRBJ1-2; D is uncertain. This CDR3 comprises 14 residues. V lost 0 bases and J lost 4, with 9 bases in between. CDR1 and CDR2 from the germline V gene are LNHNV and YYDKDF (reference sequence). This CDR3 is CATSRDRLFYGYTF. In DNA form, the CDR3 reads TGTGCCACCAGCAGAGATCGACTGTTCTATGGCTACACCTTC.

V is TRBV12-5 and J is TRBJ2-3, with D perhaps TRBD2 (5 bases). The CDR3 is 14 residues long. Germline lookup yields CDR1 LGHNT and CDR2 FRNRAP. V gave up 4 bases and J gave up 6 bases, with 14 bases separating them. CDR3: CASGSGNPQDTQYF. The DNA of the CDR3 is TGTGCTAGTGGTTCGGGGAACCCCCAGGATACGCAGTATTTT.

This chain uses TRBV6-1 with TRBJ2-7; 7 bases map to TRBD1. Looked up from germline, CDR1 is MNHNS and CDR2 is SASEGT. The CDR3 sequence is 16 residues long. J was trimmed by 0 bases and V by 4 bases; bases with no gene match: 9. The CDR3 reads CASSVIGTESSYEQYF. CDR3 DNA sequence: TGTGCCAGCAGTGTTATAGGGACAGAGAGCTCCTACGAGCAGTACTTC.

The chain uses TRBV6-1 and TRBJ1-6, with 9 bases matching TRBD1. The V and J ends lost 3 bases and 9 bases, in that order; junction bases with no gene match: 6. The germline CDR1 and CDR2 sequences are MNHNS and SASEGT. This CDR3 has 15 residues. CDR3 sequence reads: CASSDRTGGLSPLHF. Written as DNA, the CDR3 is TGTGCCAGCAGTGATAGAACAGGGGGCCTTTCACCCCTCCACTTT.

The chain joins TRBV21-1 to TRBJ1-2; the table names TRBD1, a call not compared with the DNA. TRBV21-1 is assigned pseudogene status. The CDR3 sequence is 21 residues long. The CDR3 DNA reads as TGTGCCAGCAGCAAACCAGCGGGACAGGGCTCCCTTATGGCCCCTAACTATGGCTACACCTTC. This translates into CASSKPAGQGSLMAPNYGYTF.